This entry lists 20 T cell receptor beta chains sequenced from one sample in a study of human T cells and chemical hapten exposure. As to time point: pre-sensitization, week 0. Treatment specified: therapeutic diphenylcyclopropenone sensitization with weekly scalp DPC. TCRdb analysed the RACE reads with MiXCR anew, one entry per CDR3 protein. The top ten hold about 3% of the sample, which has 100,000 to 150,000 distinct CDR3 sequences, around an eighth seen once. This specimen was whole blood, taken in connection with sensitization to the hapten diphenylcyclopropenone (DPC). The receptors stem from a young woman with alopecia areata. Some clones in this sample may be carry-over from other donors' samples.

A few counts support this clonotype. The chain combines TRBV18 with TRBJ1-1; D is possibly TRBD1 (6 bases). The CDR3 length is 15 residues. The V and J ends lost 3 bases and 3 bases respectively, with 14 bases between them. CDR1 and CDR2 from the germline V gene are KGHSH and LQKENI. CDR3 amino acids: CASSPKEGVDTEAFF. CDR3 DNA: TGTGCCAGCTCACCCAAGGAGGGGGTGGACACTGAAGCTTTCTTT. Full variable domain (remainder filled in from reference TRBV18 and TRBJ1-1): NAGVMQNPRHLVRRRGQEARLRCSPMKGHSHVYWYRQLPEEGLKFMVYLQKENIIDESGMPKERFSAEFPKEGPSILRIQQVVRGDSAAYFCASSPKEGVDTEAFFGQGTRLTVV.

The rearrangement links TRBV6-2 or TRBV6-3 to TRBJ1-1; TRBD1 matches at 7 bases. V was clipped by 4 bases and J by 3 bases; unmatched bases: 11. The CDR3 sequence is 16 residues long. CDR1 and CDR2 (germline): MNHEY, SVGEGT. This CDR3 reads CASSSGQRIKDTEAFF. Written as DNA, the CDR3 is TGTGCCAGCAGTTCGGGACAGAGAATCAAGGACACTGAAGCTTTCTTT.

The V gene is TRBV4-3, the J gene TRBJ2-5; a possible D gene is TRBD2 (5 bases). The V and J ends lost 0 bases and 5 bases respectively, with 13 bases between them. This CDR3 spans 15 amino acids. Germline values: CDR1 LGHNA, CDR2 YSLEER. CDR3 DNA: TGCGCCAGCAGCCAAGATTTACGGGGAAGCGAGACCCAGTACTTC. Translation: CASSQDLRGSETQYF.

This clonotype was detected a few times. The chain has TRBV2 and TRBJ2-1; D might be TRBD1 (5 bases). Looked up from germline, CDR1 is SNHLY and CDR2 is FYNNEI. Trimming shortened V by 1 base and J by 9 bases, and 10 bases separated the two germline ends. The CDR3 extends over 13 amino acids. In DNA, the CDR3 is TGTGCCAGCAGTGAAGGGGGCCCGGGTGAGCAGTTCTTC. Its protein product is CASSEGGPGEQFF. The variable domain in full, with the rest retrieved from reference TRBV2 and TRBJ2-1, is EPEVTQTPSHQVTQMGQEVILRCVPISNHLYFYWYRQILGQKVEFLVSFYNNEISEKSEIFDDQFSVERPDGSNFTLKIRSTKLEDSAMYFCASSEGGPGEQFFGPGTRLTVL.

As to this clonotype: Its ends do not fully match the called genes, so a read error is possible. The genes are TRBV28 and TRBJ1-1; perhaps TRBD1 as D (5 bases). The CDR3 covers 15 residues. Germline V gene lookup returns CDR1 MDHEN and CDR2 SYDVKM. The CDR3 sequence: CTSSSLQVGNTEAFF. CDR3 sequence (DNA): TGTACCAGCAGTTCACTACAGGTGGGGAACACTGAAGCTTTCTTT.

V and J are TRBV5-6 and TRBJ1-2; D not resolved. V was cut by 6 bases and J by 0 bases, with 9 bases left in between. Germline V lookup: CDR1 SGHDT, CDR2 YYEEEE. This CDR3 comprises 13 residues. CDR3 DNA sequence: TGTGCCAGCATCGGACGGGCTAACTATGGCTACACCTTC. It specifies CASIGRANYGYTF.

This clonotype was observed at least ten times. The rearrangement uses TRBV4-1 and TRBJ1-2; D not certain. The V and J ends lost 0 bases and 4 bases respectively, with 9 bases between them. The CDR3 contains 14 residues. Germline V CDR1 and CDR2: MGHRA, YSYEKL. The CDR3 DNA reads TGCGCCAGCAGCCAAGAGGGGTTTAGCTATGGCTACACCTTC. The encoded protein is CASSQEGFSYGYTF.

The table lists this clonotype with many counts. This chain joins TRBV2 and TRBJ1-1, with D uncertain. CDR3 length: 14 residues. V lost 3 bases to trimming and J lost 4 bases, with 12 bases between them. The germline V gene encodes CDR1 SNHLY and CDR2 FYNNEI. The CDR3 sequence: CASSDYGGSTEAFF. The CDR3, as DNA: TGTGCCAGCAGTGATTACGGCGGGAGCACTGAAGCTTTCTTT.

This chain links TRBV11-2 with TRBJ1-2; D possibly corresponds to TRBD1 (5 bases). Germline V gene sequence: CDR1 SGHAT, CDR2 FQNNGV. The CDR3 has 15 amino acids. V was clipped by 2 bases and J by 5 bases, with 15 bases between them. The DNA for the CDR3 is TGTGCCAGCAGCTTACTCCCGGGGCCGGGGTATGGCTACACCTTC. It yields the protein CASSLLPGPGYGYTF.

This clonotype was seen a few times. The chain has TRBV10-2 and TRBJ1-1; D ambiguous. CDR1 WSHSY and CDR2 SAAADI come from the germline V gene. The V end lost 6 bases, the J end lost 4 bases, and 6 bases lay between the germline ends. The CDR3 is 11 amino acids. The CDR3 region has the DNA TGCGCCAGCAGATACGGCACTGAAGCTTTCTTT. This translates into CASRYGTEAFF.

This clonotype was seen more than once but under ten times. The J gene is TRBJ2-3, the V gene TRBV6-2 or TRBV6-3; D ambiguous. Trimming removed 5 bases from V and 0 bases from J, with 12 bases in between. CDR3 length: 15 residues. The germline V gene encodes CDR1 MNHEY and CDR2 SVGEGT. The CDR3 is CASSIQQRSTDTQYF. In nucleotides, the CDR3 is TGTGCCAGCAGTATCCAACAGAGAAGCACAGATACGCAGTATTTT.

This clonotype appeared a few times. The genes are TRBV7-2 and TRBJ2-5, with D unresolved. Trimming removed 5 bases from V and 5 bases from J, with 12 bases in between. The CDR3 is 13 residues long. Germline V gene lookup returns CDR1 SGHTA and CDR2 FQGNSA. CDR3 in DNA: TGTGCCAGCAGCCTCCACGGTGTGGAGACCCAGTACTTC. Its translation is CASSLHGVETQYF.

This clonotype was recorded at least ten times. The V gene is TRBV7-2, the J gene TRBJ1-2; TRBD1 matches 10 bases. Losses at the gene ends were 6 bases for V and 6 bases for J; bases not matched to a gene: 10. Germline CDR1 and CDR2: SGHTA and FQGNSA. The CDR3 loop spans 15 amino acids. This chain's CDR3 is CASRRSGTGVDGYTF. As DNA, the CDR3 is TGTGCCAGCAGAAGATCTGGGACAGGGGTCGATGGCTACACCTTC.

The V call is TRBV11-1, the J call TRBJ2-1; no definite D call. The V end lost 5 bases, the J end lost 5 bases, and 10 bases lay between the germline ends. CDR3 length equals 13 residues. Per germline, CDR1 SGHAT and CDR2 FQDESV (reference sequence). The CDR3 here is CASSPPPHNEQFF. The CDR3 nucleotides are TGTGCCAGCAGCCCCCCCCCTCACAATGAGCAGTTCTTC.

This chain uses TRBV4-1 with TRBJ1-4, with 7 bases matching TRBD1. The length of the CDR3 is 15 residues. Germline CDR1 MGHRA, CDR2 YSYEKL. The J segment lost 8 bases and the V segment lost 0 bases, leaving 6 bases of the junction unmatched. The CDR3 protein is CASSQDGQGVEKLFF. CDR3 DNA sequence: TGCGCCAGCAGCCAAGACGGGCAGGGGGTGGAAAAACTGTTTTTT.

This clonotype was observed at least ten times. V usage is TRBV7-6 and J usage is TRBJ2-2, with unresolved D. The CDR3 is 16 amino acids. V lost 5 bases and J 7 bases, leaving 20 bases between the germline ends. Germline-derived CDR1 and CDR2 are SGHVS and FNYEAQ. This chain's CDR3 is CASSPRTIIGGGELFF. The CDR3 DNA reads as TGTGCCAGCAGCCCCAGGACCATTATCGGCGGCGGGGAGCTGTTTTTT.

This clonotype occurred a few times. V gene TRBV7-6 combines with J gene TRBJ2-2; the D is unclear. The germline V gene encodes CDR1 SGHVS and CDR2 FNYEAQ. V lost 3 bases, J lost 8 bases, and 10 bases lay in between. The CDR3 length is 13 residues. The DNA for the CDR3 is TGTGCCAGCAGCTTTTTAACCCGGGGGGAGCTGTTTTTT. Protein product: CASSFLTRGELFF.

There are many counts of this clonotype. The rearrangement uses TRBV6-6 and TRBJ1-2; D gene uncertain. Per the germline V gene, CDR1 is MNHNY and CDR2 is SVGAGI (reference sequence). This CDR3 has 14 amino acids. Deletions cut 6 bases from V and 4 bases from J, with 15 bases between. In DNA, the CDR3 is TGTGCCAGCAGAGGAGGTGGAGGCCCCTATGGCTACACCTTC. It translates to CASRGGGGPYGYTF.

This clonotype was detected only a few times. The chain recombines TRBV20-1 with TRBJ1-2; 9 bases are a match to TRBD1. Germline V gene sequence: CDR1 DFQATT, CDR2 SNEGSKA (reference sequence). This CDR3 region has 14 residues. J gave up 8 bases and V 6 bases, and 13 bases lay outside the gene matches. CDR3 in DNA: TGCAGTGCCACCTCCCCCGGACAGGGGAGAGGCTACACCTTC. As protein: CSATSPGQGRGYTF.

This clonotype was seen ten or more times. The V and J genes are TRBV10-3 and TRBJ2-7; 10 nucleotides agree with TRBD1. The CDR3 totals 16 residues. Per the germline V gene, CDR1 is ENHRY and CDR2 is SYGVKD. Trimming cost V 1 base and J 4 bases; bases outside gene matches: 7. The CDR3 DNA reads as TGTGCCATCAGTGAGTTGACTTGGGACAGGGGTTACGAGCAGTACTTC. Protein: CAISELTWDRGYEQYF.